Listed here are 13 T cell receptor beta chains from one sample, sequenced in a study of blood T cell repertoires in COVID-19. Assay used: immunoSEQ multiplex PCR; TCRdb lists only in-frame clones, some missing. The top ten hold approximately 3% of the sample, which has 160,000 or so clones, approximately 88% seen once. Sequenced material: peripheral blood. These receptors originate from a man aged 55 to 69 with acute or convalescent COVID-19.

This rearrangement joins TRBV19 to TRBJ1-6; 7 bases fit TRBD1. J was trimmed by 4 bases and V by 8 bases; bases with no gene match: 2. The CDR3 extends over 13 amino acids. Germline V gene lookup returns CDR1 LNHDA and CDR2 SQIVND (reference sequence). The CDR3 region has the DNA TGTGCCAGTGGACAGGAGTATAATTCACCCCTCCACTTT. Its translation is CASGQEYNSPLHF.

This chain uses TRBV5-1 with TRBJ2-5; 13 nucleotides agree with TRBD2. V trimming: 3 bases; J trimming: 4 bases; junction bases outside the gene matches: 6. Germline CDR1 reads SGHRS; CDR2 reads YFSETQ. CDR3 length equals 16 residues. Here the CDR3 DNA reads TGCGCCAGCAGCTCCAAACTAGCGGGGGGGCCAGAGACCCAGTACTTC. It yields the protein CASSSKLAGGPETQYF.

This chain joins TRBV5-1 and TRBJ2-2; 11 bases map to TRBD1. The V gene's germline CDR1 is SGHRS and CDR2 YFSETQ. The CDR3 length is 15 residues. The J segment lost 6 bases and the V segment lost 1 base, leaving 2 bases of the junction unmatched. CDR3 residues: CASSLMGQGAGELFF. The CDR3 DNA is TGCGCCAGCAGCTTGATGGGACAGGGGGCCGGGGAGCTGTTTTTT.

The CDR3 sequence is CASSRTGGGYTF. Here the CDR3 DNA reads TGTGCCAGCAGCCGTACAGGGGGTGGCTACACCTTC. The chain is built from TRBV7-9 and TRBJ1-2, with 8 bases lining up with TRBD1. Trimming at V came to 5 bases and at J to 7 bases, leaving 3 bases not matched to a gene. CDR3 length equals 12 residues. Germline assignment: CDR1 SEHNR and CDR2 FQNEAQ (reference sequence).

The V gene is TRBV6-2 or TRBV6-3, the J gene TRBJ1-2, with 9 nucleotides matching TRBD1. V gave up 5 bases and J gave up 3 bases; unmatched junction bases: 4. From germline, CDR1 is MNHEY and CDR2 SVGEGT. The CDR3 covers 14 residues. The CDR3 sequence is CASSGTGTYYGYTF. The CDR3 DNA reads TGTGCCAGCAGTGGGACAGGGACCTACTATGGCTACACCTTC.

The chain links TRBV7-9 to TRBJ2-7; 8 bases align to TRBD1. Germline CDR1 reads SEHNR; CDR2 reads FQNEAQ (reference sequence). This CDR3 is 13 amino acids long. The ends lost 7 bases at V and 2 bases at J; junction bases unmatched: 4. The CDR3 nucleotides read TGTGCCAGCACCGACAGGGGCCCCTACGAGCAGTACTTC. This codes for CASTDRGPYEQYF.

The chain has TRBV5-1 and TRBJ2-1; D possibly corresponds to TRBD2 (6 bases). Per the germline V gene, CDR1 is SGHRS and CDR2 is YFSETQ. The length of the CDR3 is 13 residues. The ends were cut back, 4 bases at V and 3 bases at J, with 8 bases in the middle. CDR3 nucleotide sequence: TGCGCCAGCAGCCAGACTAGCTACAATGAGCAGTTCTTC. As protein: CASSQTSYNEQFF.

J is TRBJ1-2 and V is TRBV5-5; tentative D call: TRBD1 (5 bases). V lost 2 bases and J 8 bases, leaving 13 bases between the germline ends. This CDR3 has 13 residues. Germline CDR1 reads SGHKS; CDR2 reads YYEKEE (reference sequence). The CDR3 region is CASSLPGFLGYTF. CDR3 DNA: TGTGCCAGCAGCTTACCAGGGTTCCTAGGCTACACCTTC.

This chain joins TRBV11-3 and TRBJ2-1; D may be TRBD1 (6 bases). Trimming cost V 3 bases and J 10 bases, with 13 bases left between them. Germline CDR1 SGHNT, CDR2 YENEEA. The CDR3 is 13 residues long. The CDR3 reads CASSFLGTSEQFF. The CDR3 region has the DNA TGTGCCAGCAGCTTTCTAGGGACAAGCGAGCAGTTCTTC.

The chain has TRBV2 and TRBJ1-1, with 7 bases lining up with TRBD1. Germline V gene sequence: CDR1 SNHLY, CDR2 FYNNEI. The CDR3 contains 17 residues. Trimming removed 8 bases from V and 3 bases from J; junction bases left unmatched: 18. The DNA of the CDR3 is TGTGCCAGCCCGGATTCCGCACAGACAGGGATCTACACTGAAGCTTTCTTT. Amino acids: CASPDSAQTGIYTEAFF.

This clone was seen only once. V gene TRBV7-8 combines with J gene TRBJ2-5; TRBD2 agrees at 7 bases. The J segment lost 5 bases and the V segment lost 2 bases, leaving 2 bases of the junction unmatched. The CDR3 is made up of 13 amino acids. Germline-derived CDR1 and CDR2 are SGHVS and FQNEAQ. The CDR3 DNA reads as TGTGCCAGCAGCTTATTGGGGGGGGAGACCCAGTACTTC. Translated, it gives CASSLLGGETQYF.

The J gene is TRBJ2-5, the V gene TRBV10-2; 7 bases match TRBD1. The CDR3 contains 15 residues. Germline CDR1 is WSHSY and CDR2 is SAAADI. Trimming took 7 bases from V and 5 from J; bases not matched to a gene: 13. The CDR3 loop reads CASKVGTERLETQYF. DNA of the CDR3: TGCGCCAGCAAGGTTGGGACAGAACGCCTGGAGACCCAGTACTTC.

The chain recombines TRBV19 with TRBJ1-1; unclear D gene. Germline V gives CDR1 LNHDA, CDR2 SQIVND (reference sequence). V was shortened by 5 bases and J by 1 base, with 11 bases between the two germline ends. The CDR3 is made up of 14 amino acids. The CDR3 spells CASSVEAENTEAFF. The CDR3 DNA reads TGTGCCAGTAGTGTCGAGGCAGAGAACACTGAAGCTTTCTTT.